These 15 T cell receptor beta chains originate from one sample sequenced in a study of identical twins. TCRdb re-called the 5' RACE reads through MiXCR, storing one row per CDR3 protein. The repertoire holds about 390,000 distinct CDR3 sequences, with around 9.7% as singletons. Sequencing input: naive T cells sorted from blood. All receptors derive from a woman in her fifties or sixties in good health.

This clonotype was seen more than once but under ten times. The chain is built from TRBV29-1 and TRBJ1-1; a weak D match, TRBD1 (5 bases). Trimming shortened V by 6 bases and J by 9 bases, and 20 bases separated the two germline ends. This CDR3 contains 13 residues. The V gene's germline CDR1 is SQVTM and CDR2 ANQGSEA. This CDR3 reads CSVKTGTEGKAFF. CDR3 DNA sequence: TGCAGCGTAAAAACCGGGACGGAGGGGAAAGCTTTCTTT.

This clonotype has ten or more counts. It is unclear where the CDR3 begins or ends on the DNA, so no DNA is shown, and the CDR3 is as TCRdb lists it. The chain has TRBV12-3 or TRBV12-4 and TRBJ1-1; the D segment call TRBD1 is taken from the table without a DNA check. The CDR3 spans 18 amino acids, including both terminal residues. The CDR3 is CASSSSDRGRPVVGEAFF.

This clonotype has ten or more counts. Germline and junction disagree at one end, which may indicate a read error. The J gene is TRBJ2-1, the V gene TRBV7-7; 10 nucleotides align to TRBD2. Germline CDR1 is SSHAT and CDR2 is FNYEAQ (reference sequence). The CDR3 contains 14 residues. The CDR3 loop is CASSLAGGWNEQFF. In DNA form, the CDR3 reads TGTGCTAGCAGCTTAGCGGGAGGCTGGAATGAGCAGTTCTTC.

The chain uses TRBV30 and TRBJ2-7, with a possible D match to TRBD2 (6 bases). Germline V gives CDR1 GTSNPN, CDR2 SVGIG (reference sequence). Trimming shortened V by 0 bases and J by 7 bases, and 13 bases separated the two germline ends. CDR3 length: 13 residues. The CDR3, as DNA: TGTGCCTGGAGTGTTGGGGGAGGATATGAGCAGTACTTC. Its protein is CAWSVGGGYEQYF.

This clonotype has a handful of counts. The V and J genes are TRBV10-2 and TRBJ2-2; TRBD2 agrees at 13 bases. Germline CDR1 reads WSHSY; CDR2 reads SAAADI. Losses at the gene ends were 5 bases for V and 6 bases for J; bases not matched to a gene: 9. This CDR3 spans 17 amino acids. The CDR3, as DNA: TGCGCCAGCAGTAAGCCGGGACTAGCGGGAAGTTCCGGGGAGCTGTTTTTT. Protein product: CASSKPGLAGSSGELFF.

In its sample, this clonotype was seen a few times. The chain couples TRBV7-8 to TRBJ2-3; D gene ambiguous. The V gene's germline CDR1 is SGHVS and CDR2 FQNEAQ. V was pared by 1 base and J by 3 bases, with 17 bases between. This CDR3 has 17 amino acids. The CDR3 region has the DNA TGTGCCAGCAGCTTAGACGCGCAGCAGACTGGGACAGATACGCAGTATTTT. Its translation is CASSLDAQQTGTDTQYF. Drawing the rest from reference TRBV7-8 and TRBJ2-3, the complete variable domain is GAGVSQSPRYKVAKRGQDVALRCDPISGHVSLFWYQQALGQGPEFLTYFQNEAQLDKSGLPSDRFFAERPEGSVSTLKIQRTQQEDSAVYLCASSLDAQQTGTDTQYFGPGTRLTVL.

This clonotype was detected many times. The chain recombines TRBV12-3 or TRBV12-4 with TRBJ1-1; D unclear. Trimming stripped 4 bases from V and 1 base from J, with 4 bases between. The CDR3 is 12 amino acids. The DNA for the CDR3 is TGTGCCAGCAGTTGGGAGAACACTGAAGCTTTCTTT. Translated, it gives CASSWENTEAFF.

The J gene is TRBJ1-2, the V gene TRBV7-9; the match to TRBD1 covers 7 bases. Losses at the gene ends were 2 bases for V and 2 bases for J; bases not matched to a gene: 2. Per the germline V gene, CDR1 is SEHNR and CDR2 is FQNEAQ (reference sequence). This CDR3 contains 14 residues. The CDR3, as DNA: TGTGCCAGCAGCTTATCGGGACAGAACTATGGCTACACCTTC. Amino acids: CASSLSGQNYGYTF.

This clonotype was seen at least ten times. The rearrangement joins TRBV5-1 to TRBJ2-1; D not resolved. The CDR3 is 14 amino acids. Germline CDR1 SGHRS, CDR2 YFSETQ. V was trimmed by 0 bases and J by 9 bases, leaving 13 bases between them. The CDR3 nucleotides read TGCGCCAGCAGCTTGGAAGATTTGCGTGGTGAGCAGTTCTTC. It specifies CASSLEDLRGEQFF.

This clonotype was seen ten or more times. This chain joins TRBV12-3 or TRBV12-4 and TRBJ2-2; perhaps TRBD1 as D (5 bases). Deletions cut 6 bases from V and 8 bases from J, with 10 bases between. The CDR3 is made up of 12 amino acids. CDR3 nucleotide sequence: TGTGCCAGCAGCCGTTACAGGGGGGAGCTGTTTTTT. It is translated as CASSRYRGELFF.

This chain uses TRBV28 with TRBJ2-2; 12 positions agree with TRBD2. Germline values: CDR1 MDHEN, CDR2 SYDVKM. CDR3 size: 18 residues. Trimming at V came to 5 bases and at J to 7 bases, leaving 14 bases not matched to a gene. In DNA, the CDR3 is TGTGCCAGCAGTCCATCTCAAGGACTAGCGGGATCGGGCGGGGAGCTGTTTTTT. This sequence encodes CASSPSQGLAGSGGELFF.

The chain has TRBV6-5 and TRBJ1-1, with D maybe TRBD1 (5 bases). The CDR3 covers 16 residues. Germline V gene data show CDR1 as MNHEY and CDR2 as SVGAGI. With 4 bases removed from V and 1 base from J, the gap between germline ends came to 16 bases. CDR3 sequence reads: CASSFGRAIENTEAFF. As DNA, the CDR3 is TGTGCCAGCAGTTTTGGCAGGGCGATCGAGAACACTGAAGCTTTCTTT.

This clonotype was observed at least ten times. This chain connects TRBV3-1 to TRBJ2-1; 8 bases line up with TRBD2. The length of the CDR3 is 16 residues. Germline V gives CDR1 LGHDT, CDR2 YNNKEL (reference sequence). V dropped 2 bases and J dropped 9; count of bases not matched to a gene: 12. The CDR3 sequence: CASSQSGAGGWLEQFF. The CDR3 nucleotides are TGTGCCAGCAGCCAATCTGGGGCGGGAGGATGGCTTGAGCAGTTCTTC.

In this sample, this clonotype turned up a few times. V gene TRBV12-3 or TRBV12-4 combines with J gene TRBJ2-2; D perhaps matches TRBD2 (6 bases). This CDR3 region has 12 residues. V lost 8 bases and J lost 9, with 13 bases in between. Written as DNA, the CDR3 is TGTGCCAGCGGAACCGGGAGCCGGGAGCTGTTTTTT. Its protein is CASGTGSRELFF.

This chain joins TRBV5-4 and TRBJ2-2; D possibly corresponds to TRBD2 (5 bases). Germline V CDR1 and CDR2: SGHNT, YYREEE (reference sequence). CDR3 length equals 15 residues. Between the trimmed V and J ends, which lost 2 bases and 2 bases, there was a span of 10 bases. CDR3 region: CASSFRGINTGELFF. DNA of the CDR3: TGTGCCAGCAGCTTTCGAGGGATCAACACCGGGGAGCTGTTTTTT.